These 27 T cell receptor beta chains share one sample of origin, sequenced in a study of glioma-infiltrating T cells. Amplification of TCR alpha and beta CDR3 regions from RNA used iRepertoire nested multiplex PCR. TCRdb redid the calling of the multiplex PCR reads with MiXCR, one entry per CDR3 protein. The data show 170,000 or so distinct CDR3 sequences, about 40% seen once. Source material: glioma tissue, nonneoplastic brain tissue, or PBMCs (not recorded which). The source is a human donor with low-grade glioma or glioblastoma, undergoing nonglioma brain surgery, or in good health (not recorded which).

The chain employs TRBV11-2 and TRBJ2-1, with 9 bases matching TRBD2. The CDR3 spans 16 residues. V lost 2 bases, J lost 5 bases, and 7 bases stayed unmatched. The germline CDR1 and CDR2 sequences are SGHAT and FQNNGV. CDR3 sequence reads: CASSLRCVAGDNEQFF. CDR3 DNA: TGTGCCAGCAGCTTAAGGTGCGTAGCGGGAGACAATGAGCAGTTCTTC. The full variable domain, its missing parts supplied by reference TRBV11-2 and TRBJ2-1, is EAGVAQSPRYKIIEKRQSVAFWCNPISGHATLYWYQQILGQGPKLLIQFQNNGVVDDSQLPKDRFSAERLKGVDSTLKIQPAKLEDSAVYLCASSLRCVAGDNEQFFGPGTRLTVL.

This clonotype was counted at least ten times. The chain is built from TRBV7-2 and TRBJ2-5; a weak D match, TRBD1 (5 bases). V was trimmed by 1 base and J by 4 bases, leaving 7 bases between them. Germline lookup yields CDR1 SGHTA and CDR2 FQGNSA. The CDR3 is 13 residues long. Here the CDR3 DNA reads TGTGCCAGCAGCTTAGATAGGGGAGAGACCCAGTACTTC. Amino acid sequence: CASSLDRGETQYF.

Many counts were recorded for this clonotype. This chain links TRBV3-1 with TRBJ2-5; D ambiguous. V lost 0 bases and J 7 bases, leaving 0 bases between the germline ends. Germline loops: CDR1 LGHDT, CDR2 YNNKEL (reference sequence). The CDR3 covers 10 residues. CDR3 DNA sequence: TGTGCCAGCAGCCAAGAGACCCAGTACTTC. This encodes CASSQETQYF.

This clonotype was seen a few times. V is TRBV27 and J is TRBJ2-7, with 10 nucleotides matching TRBD2. CDR3 length: 17 amino acids. In germline, CDR1 is MNHEY, CDR2 SMNVEV (reference sequence). After removal of 8 bases from V and 3 bases from J, the junction contained 16 bases not matched to a gene. DNA of the CDR3: TGTGCCAGCGGCCCAAGGGTGAGCGGGAGGGCCTTCTACGAGCAGTACTTC. This translates into CASGPRVSGRAFYEQYF.

This clonotype was seen a single time. One base away lies a much larger clone, so this may be a sequencing read error. In this CDR3 the conserved last residue, phenylalanine or tryptophan, is missing, so a read error is likely. The chain uses TRBV7-3 and TRBJ2-1, with D tentatively TRBD2 (5 bases). Trimming cost V 0 bases and J 8 bases, with 11 bases left between them. The CDR3 runs to 14 residues. Germline CDR1 and CDR2: SGHTA and FQGTGA. The CDR3: CASSLTGLRDEQFL. DNA of the CDR3: TGTGCCAGCAGCTTAACCGGACTGAGAGATGAGCAGTTCCTC.

Remarks on this clonotype: The conserved phenylalanine or tryptophan is not found at the CDR3 terminus, so this likely reflects a read error. This rearrangement joins TRBV11-2 to TRBJ2-3; 14 nucleotides agree with TRBD2. The CDR3 runs to 16 residues. Germline values: CDR1 SGHAT, CDR2 FQNNGV. With 5 bases clipped from V and 2 bases from J, the junction kept 3 bases outside the gene matches. This CDR3 reads CASSQGLAGATDTQYL. The CDR3 DNA is TGTGCCAGCAGCCAGGGACTAGCGGGAGCCACAGATACGCAGTATCTT.

This clonotype occurred many times. This chain connects TRBV28 to TRBJ1-5; 7 positions match TRBD1. V was clipped by 2 bases and J by 5 bases; unmatched bases: 6. This CDR3 is 15 amino acids long. The germline CDR1 and CDR2 sequences are MDHEN and SYDVKM. CDR3 nucleotide sequence: TGTGCCAGCAGTTTAGCAGGGGGTGGTGATCAGCCCCAGCATTTT. It codes for CASSLAGGGDQPQHF. The complete variable domain, with remaining parts taken from reference TRBV28 and TRBJ1-5, reads DVKVTQSSRYLVKRTGEKVFLECVQDMDHENMFWYRQDPGLGLRLIYFSYDVKMKEKGDIPEGYSVSREKKERFSLILESASTNQTSMYLCASSLAGGGDQPQHFGDGTRLSIL.

Ten or more counts support this clonotype. The chain is built from TRBV20-1 and TRBJ2-1; D ambiguous. Germline loops: CDR1 DFQATT, CDR2 SNEGSKA (reference sequence). CDR3 length: 14 residues. Trimming took off 4 bases at V and 0 bases at J, with 10 bases between the two ends. DNA for the CDR3: TGCAGTGCTATTCTCCGGAGCTCCTACAATGAGCAGTTCTTC. It specifies CSAILRSSYNEQFF.

Turning to this clonotype: Possible read error: a much larger clone is one base away. This chain joins TRBV28 and TRBJ2-1; 7 bases fit TRBD1. Losses at the gene ends were 8 bases for V and 6 bases for J; bases not matched to a gene: 13. The germline CDR1 and CDR2 sequences are MDHEN and SYDVKM. This CDR3 is built from 15 residues. Here the CDR3 DNA reads TGTGCCAGCCGGCCGGGACAGACGACCTGCAATGAGCAGTTCTTC. Amino acids: CASRPGQTTCNEQFF.

This clonotype was counted many times. V and J are TRBV20-1 and TRBJ1-1; 10 bases map to TRBD1. The CDR3 length is 14 residues. V dropped 5 bases and J dropped 6; count of bases not matched to a gene: 9. The germline gives CDR1 DFQATT, CDR2 SNEGSKA (reference sequence). The CDR3 DNA sequence: TGCAGTGCTGCCCGAGGACAGGGGGGGGCTGAAGCTTTCTTT. This translates into CSAARGQGGAEAFF.

The chain links TRBV4-1 to TRBJ1-4; D possibly corresponds to TRBD1 (5 bases). Trimming took 4 bases from V and 7 from J, leaving 10 bases between them. Germline V gives CDR1 MGHRA, CDR2 YSYEKL. The CDR3 totals 13 residues. CDR3 DNA sequence: TGCGCCAGCAGCCTCCCCGGGGGTGAAAAACTGTTTTTT. Translating gives CASSLPGGEKLFF.

With regard to this clonotype: A read error may account for a junction end that differs from germline. The chain couples TRBV20-1 to TRBJ1-1; a possible D gene is TRBD1 (5 bases). The CDR3 spans 11 residues. Germline CDR1 is DFQATT and CDR2 is SNEGSKA (reference sequence). This chain's CDR3 is CSARRTPEAFF. The CDR3 nucleotides read TGCAGCGCTAGAAGGACACCTGAAGCTTTCTTT.

A few counts support this clonotype. The J gene is TRBJ1-1, the V gene TRBV18; D uncertain. Per germline, CDR1 KGHSH and CDR2 LQKENI. Between the trimmed V and J ends, which lost 3 bases and 1 base, there was a span of 9 bases. The CDR3 runs 14 residues. The CDR3: CASSPGGRNTEAFF. CDR3 coding DNA: TGTGCCAGCTCACCGGGAGGCCGGAACACTGAAGCTTTCTTT.

The count of this clonotype is one. A much larger clone differs by one base, so this may be a read error. The V call is TRBV19, the J call TRBJ2-7; the D gene is possibly TRBD2 (6 bases). Germline CDR1 reads LNHDA; CDR2 reads SQIVND (reference sequence). This CDR3 spans 14 amino acids. The V end lost 5 bases, the J end lost 10 bases, and 21 bases lay between the germline ends. Here the CDR3 DNA reads TGTGCCAGTAGTTACGGGGGACGATTGAGTGACCAGTACTTC. Translating it yields CASSYGGRLSDQYF.

This clonotype was seen many times. The chain carries TRBV12-3 or TRBV12-4 and TRBJ2-1, with a possible D match to TRBD2 (7 bases). V lost 4 bases to trimming and J lost 9 bases, with 10 bases between them. This CDR3 has 12 residues. For the CDR3, the DNA is TGTGCCAGCAGTTCCGGGGGGCCTGAGCAGTTCTTC. This sequence encodes CASSSGGPEQFF.

This clonotype was recorded at least ten times. The chain links TRBV3-1 to TRBJ2-7, with 8 bases aligning to TRBD2. V shed 1 base, J shed 3 bases, and the junction held 2 bases outside the gene matches. Germline values: CDR1 LGHDT, CDR2 YNNKEL (reference sequence). The CDR3 spans 14 residues. The CDR3 DNA is TGTGCCAGCAGCCAAGTAGCGGGAAACTACGAGCAGTACTTC. Protein sequence: CASSQVAGNYEQYF.

The chain is built from TRBV12-3 or TRBV12-4 and TRBJ1-1; 7 nucleotides agree with TRBD1. CDR3 length equals 15 residues. V lost 2 bases and J lost 1; bases outside the gene matches: 4. The CDR3 loop reads CASSLSRTGNTEAFF. In nucleotides, the CDR3 is TGTGCCAGCAGTTTATCCCGGACAGGGAACACTGAAGCTTTCTTT.

There are a few counts of this clonotype. The chain couples TRBV3-1 to TRBJ2-2; D ambiguous. Trimming stripped 0 bases from V and 8 bases from J, with 13 bases between. CDR1 and CDR2 from the germline V gene are LGHDT and YNNKEL (reference sequence). CDR3 size: 15 residues. Written as DNA, the CDR3 is TGTGCCAGCAGCCAAGATCCCCAGGCCCGGGGGGAGCTGTTTTTT. As protein: CASSQDPQARGELFF.

This clonotype was recorded at least ten times. The chain carries TRBV7-3 and TRBJ2-3; 7 bases fit TRBD2. The CDR3 totals 14 residues. Germline CDR1 SGHTA, CDR2 FQGTGA. Germline trimming cut 4 bases from V and 2 bases from J; bases unmatched to any gene: 3. The CDR3: CASSSGLYTDTQYF. CDR3 nucleotide sequence: TGTGCCAGCAGCTCGGGACTATACACAGATACGCAGTATTTT. The full variable domain, in which reference TRBV7-3 and TRBJ2-3 provide the parts outside the CDR3, is GAGVSQTPSNKVTEKGKYVELRCDPISGHTALYWYRQSLGQGPEFLIYFQGTGAADDSGLPNDRFFAVRPEGSVSTLKIQRTERGDSAVYLCASSSGLYTDTQYFGPGTRLTVL.

The V call is TRBV11-2, the J call TRBJ2-5; D is uncertain. The CDR3 sequence is 15 residues long. Germline V lookup: CDR1 SGHAT, CDR2 FQNNGV. The V end lost 5 bases, the J end lost 2 bases, and 15 bases lay between the germline ends. CDR3 bases: TGTGCCAGCAGCCCCCGGACGATTACTCAAGAGACCCAGTACTTC. The encoded protein is CASSPRTITQETQYF.

For this clonotype: A much bigger clone sits one base away, suggesting this may be a read error. The chain employs TRBV28 and TRBJ1-4, with D maybe TRBD1 (5 bases). Germline V gene data show CDR1 as MDHEN and CDR2 as SYDVKM. CDR3 length: 14 residues. The CDR3 bases are TGTGCCAGCAAAAACGGGGGAGCTAATCAAAAACTGTTTTTT. It translates to CASKNGGANQKLFF.

This clonotype has a handful of counts. The CDR3 DNA follows: TGTGCCAGCAGCCCTTTAGAGGGACAGGGGGCAGATACGCAGTATTTT. This translates into CASSPLEGQGADTQYF. The V call is TRBV12-3 or TRBV12-4, the J call TRBJ2-3; 11 bases are a match to TRBD1. V shed 6 bases, J shed 4 bases, and the junction held 9 bases outside the gene matches. The CDR3 has 16 residues.

This clonotype came up many times. This sequence joins TRBV20-1 and TRBJ2-1; 8 bases line up with TRBD2. CDR3 length: 17 amino acids. V trimming: 0 bases; J trimming: 10 bases; junction bases outside the gene matches: 17. Germline V gives CDR1 DFQATT, CDR2 SNEGSKA (reference sequence). The CDR3 region has the DNA TGCAGTGCTAGAGAACGCATACCGGGACTAGGGATAGGAGAGCAGTTCTTC. Its protein product is CSARERIPGLGIGEQFF.

This clonotype turned up a few times. CDR3 in DNA: TGTGCCAGTAGTTACACTATTGTTTACGAGCAGTACTTC. Its protein is CASSYTIVYEQYF. The chain employs TRBV19 and TRBJ2-7; unclear D gene. CDR1 is LNHDA, CDR2 SQIVND, per germline (reference sequence). V lost 5 bases to trimming and J lost 4 bases, with 12 bases between them. The CDR3 extends over 13 amino acids.

This clonotype was counted at least ten times. A read error may be the cause here, since a much bigger clone is one base away. The chain uses TRBV20-1 and TRBJ2-3; either TRBD1 or TRBD2 may fit D (5 bases each). The CDR3 has 12 residues. CDR1 and CDR2 from the germline V gene are DFQATT and SNEGSKA (reference sequence). The chain's CDR3 is CSAGASTNTQYF. The CDR3 nucleotides are TGCAGTGCTGGGGCTAGCACAAATACGCAGTATTTT.

This clonotype was seen at least ten times. This chain connects TRBV20-1 to TRBJ2-1; TRBD2 agrees at 12 bases. This CDR3 region has 14 residues. The V gene's germline CDR1 is DFQATT and CDR2 SNEGSKA (reference sequence). V was clipped by 6 bases and J by 7 bases; unmatched bases: 7. The CDR3 DNA reads as TGCAGTGCAATGACTAGCGGGAGAACTAATGAGCAGTTCTTC. Its translation is CSAMTSGRTNEQFF.

This clonotype was recorded at least ten times. The DNA for the CDR3 is TGTGCCAGCAGTGAACTACACTCTGGAAACACCATATATTTT. Translated: CASSELHSGNTIYF. V gene TRBV2 combines with J gene TRBJ1-3, with D hard to call. Germline CDR1 is SNHLY and CDR2 is FYNNEI. V lost 2 bases to trimming and J lost 0 bases, with 5 bases between them. The CDR3 has 14 amino acids.